The clone carrying this T cell receptor (beta chain) was picked up a small number of times. What it recognizes is unknown. A sample-barcoded 5' primer and a J-beta primer mix were used in a second PCR of roughly 7 to 11 cycles. TCRdb re-called the 5' RACE reads with MiXCR, one entry per CDR3 protein. The sample consists of roughly 500,000 distinct CDR3 sequences, 25% to 30% of them appearing once. The data stem from a study of blood T cells in healthy people across ages. The study, taken as a whole, reports: Across samples, TCR beta diversity tracked strongly with naive T cell percentage. Unsorted PBMCs blocked a conclusive comparison of naive and antigen-experienced cells.

CDR1 is LGHNA, CDR2 YSLEER, per germline. Trimming left V 4 bases short and J 1 base short, with 15 bases between. The CDR3 consists of 16 residues. The source is a woman between 65 and 79 years old in good health. The chain links TRBV4-3 to TRBJ2-3; D perhaps matches TRBD2 (5 bases). The sequenced material came from blood. CDR3 protein: CASSPQAHSGTDTQYF. The CDR3 region has the DNA TGCGCCAGCAGCCCCCAAGCCCATAGCGGCACAGATACGCAGTATTTT.